The present T cell receptor (beta chain) was sequenced within a study of blood T cell repertoires in COVID-19. Study-level background: The origin of the acute and convalescent COVID-19 samples was the United States, Italy and Spain. The cDNA or gDNA used as material had been derived from T cells, B-cell-depleted T cells, or PBMCs.

Germline assignment: CDR1 MGHRA and CDR2 YSYEKL. The CDR3 length is 13 residues. V shed 0 bases and J shed 3 bases, with 5 bases lying between them. Original data processing: Reference gene primer amplification gave estimated nucleated cell counts. Sequenced by immunoSEQ multiplex PCR; TCRdb stores in-frame clones only, minus some. That table furnishes V, J and clone size, whereas the DNA furnished D and trimming. The sample has fewer than 100,000 clones, about 87% seen once. The chain combines TRBV4-1 with TRBJ1-1; D unresolved. The sequencing sample was made of peripheral blood. The TCR comes from a human donor with acute or convalescent COVID-19. The donor label of this sample is uncertain. The CDR3 region has the DNA TGCGCCAGCAGCCAAGATCGGGACACTGAAGCTTTCTTT. Its protein is CASSQDRDTEAFF.